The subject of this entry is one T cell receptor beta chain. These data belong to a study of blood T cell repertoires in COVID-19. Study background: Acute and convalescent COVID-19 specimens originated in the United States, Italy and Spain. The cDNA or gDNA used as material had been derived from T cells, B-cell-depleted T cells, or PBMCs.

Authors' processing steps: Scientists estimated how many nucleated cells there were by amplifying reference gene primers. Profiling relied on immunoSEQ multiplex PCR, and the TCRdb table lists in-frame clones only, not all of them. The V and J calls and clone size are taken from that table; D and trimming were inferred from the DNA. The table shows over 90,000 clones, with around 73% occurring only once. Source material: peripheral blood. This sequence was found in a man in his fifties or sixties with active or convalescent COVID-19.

CDR3 amino acids: CASSLGAGGYTF. The DNA for the CDR3 is TGTGCCAGCAGCTTAGGGGCGGGCGGCTACACCTTC. The rearrangement uses TRBV7-2 and TRBJ1-2; D gene uncertain. Trimming took off 1 base at V and 8 bases at J, with 8 bases between the two ends. CDR1 is SGHTA and CDR2 is FQGNSA in the germline V gene. CDR3 size: 12 residues.